These 16 T cell receptor beta chains were sequenced from one sample in a study of T-cell reconstitution after alpha-beta-depleted transplantation in children. Molecular barcoding with unique molecular identifiers was used for the TCRbeta library. TCRdb processed the PCR reads anew with MiXCR; each CDR3 protein has one entry. The sample yields about 540,000 distinct CDR3 sequences, 25% to 30% seen once. The sequences come from PBMCs, collected before TCRalphabeta/CD19-depleted stem cell transplant. These receptors originate from a boy under two years old with Wiskott-Aldrich syndrome, due to receive a stem cell transplant.

There are a few counts of this clonotype. The chain is built from TRBV15 and TRBJ2-7; perhaps TRBD1 as D (5 bases). CDR3 length: 14 residues. V lost 4 bases and J lost 2, with 12 bases in between. CDR1 is LNHNV, CDR2 YYDKDF, per germline (reference sequence). For the CDR3, the DNA is TGTGCCACCAGCATCAACAGGCCCACCTACGAGCAGTACTTC. Translating it yields CATSINRPTYEQYF.

The V call is TRBV20-1, the J call TRBJ1-1, with D tentatively TRBD1 (6 bases). The germline V gene has CDR1 DFQATT and CDR2 SNEGSKA (reference sequence). Trimming shortened V by 5 bases and J by 1 base, and 11 bases separated the two germline ends. This CDR3 comprises 13 residues. CDR3 in DNA: TGCAGTGCTCCCGACAGGACGAACACTGAAGCTTTCTTT. It yields the protein CSAPDRTNTEAFF.

The V gene is TRBV10-3, the J gene TRBJ2-6; a weak D match, TRBD2 (6 bases). V lost 10 bases and J lost 2, with 15 bases in between. Germline CDR1 and CDR2: ENHRY and SYGVKD. This CDR3 has 15 amino acids. CDR3 loop: CATKGGDPGANVLTF. Here the CDR3 DNA reads TGTGCCACCAAAGGCGGGGACCCTGGGGCCAACGTCCTGACTTTC.

This clonotype was counted only a few times. V is TRBV12-3 or TRBV12-4 and J is TRBJ2-7; TRBD2 might be the D (5 bases). The CDR3 has 13 residues. Trimming cost V 5 bases and J 3 bases, with 11 bases left between them. The CDR3 loop is CASSPRRLYEQYF. The DNA of the CDR3 is TGTGCCAGCAGTCCTCGGAGGCTCTACGAGCAGTACTTC.

This clonotype was recorded a few times. The CDR3 DNA follows: TGTGCCAGCAGGAAGGGGGGGAAGGATACGCAGTATTTT. Its translation: CASRKGGKDTQYF. The rearrangement links TRBV27 to TRBJ2-3; TRBD2 might be the D (7 bases). The germline gives CDR1 MNHEY, CDR2 SMNVEV (reference sequence). This CDR3 is 13 amino acids long. V lost 6 bases and J lost 6, with 13 bases in between.

This clonotype was seen ten or more times. The V gene is TRBV24-1, the J gene TRBJ2-1; 10 bases agree with TRBD2. Unmatched junction bases numbered 3, after V lost 3 bases and J lost 5 bases. Germline values: CDR1 KGHDR, CDR2 SFDVKD. The CDR3 is made up of 15 amino acids. In DNA form, the CDR3 reads TGTGCCACCAGTGATCCGGGACTAGCGAACAATGAGCAGTTCTTC. It translates to CATSDPGLANNEQFF.

J is TRBJ2-7 and V is TRBV10-3; weak D call: TRBD2 (5 bases). This CDR3 is 13 amino acids long. Germline V CDR1 and CDR2: ENHRY, SYGVKD. V was clipped by 9 bases and J by 0 bases, with 12 bases between them. CDR3 residues: CAMRTGSSYEQYF. In DNA, the CDR3 is TGTGCCATGCGGACGGGGAGCTCCTACGAGCAGTACTTC.

The V and J genes are TRBV7-2 and TRBJ2-7, with 9 bases aligning to TRBD1. The CDR3 sequence is 14 residues long. Losses at the gene ends were 5 bases for V and 4 bases for J; bases not matched to a gene: 6. CDR1 is SGHTA, CDR2 FQGNSA, per germline. The CDR3 loop reads CASSAHRGQYEQYF. The CDR3 bases are TGTGCCAGCAGCGCCCACAGGGGGCAGTACGAGCAGTACTTC.

A remark on this clonotype: The missing conserved phenylalanine or tryptophan at the end of this CDR3 makes a read error likely. V gene TRBV25-1 combines with J gene TRBJ2-7; 7 positions agree with TRBD2. Per germline, CDR1 MGHDK and CDR2 SYGVNS. The CDR3 runs to 13 residues. V was pared by 7 bases and J by 3 bases, with 6 bases of the junction left unmatched. The chain's CDR3 is CASTTGTIYEQYL. As DNA, the CDR3 is TGTGCCAGCACTACCGGGACTATCTACGAGCAGTACTTG.

J is TRBJ2-7 and V is TRBV5-5; D possibly corresponds to TRBD2 (6 bases). Germline V gene lookup returns CDR1 SGHKS and CDR2 YYEKEE (reference sequence). The V end was cut by 2 bases, the J end by 3 bases, with 15 bases between. The CDR3 loop spans 15 amino acids. CDR3 DNA: TGTGCCAGCAGCTTCAGGGACGGGCGGGACTACGAGCAGTACTTC. This encodes CASSFRDGRDYEQYF.

This chain uses TRBV29-1 with TRBJ2-3, with 7 positions matching TRBD2. CDR3 length: 15 residues. Germline V gene data show CDR1 as SQVTM and CDR2 as ANQGSEA. The junction had 6 bases not matched to a gene; V was cut back by 1 base and J by 2 bases. For the CDR3, the DNA is TGCAGCGTTGAAGTGGCTAGCGGATACACAGATACGCAGTATTTT. Protein sequence: CSVEVASGYTDTQYF.

The sample holds a few counts of this clonotype. This chain connects TRBV7-2 to TRBJ2-7; no firm D call. Germline V CDR1 and CDR2: SGHTA, FQGNSA. V gave up 5 bases and J gave up 0 bases, with 14 bases separating them. The CDR3 has 15 amino acids. CDR3 in DNA: TGTGCCAGCAGCCGGAGACTGGACGCCTCCTACGAGCAGTACTTC. This gives the protein CASSRRLDASYEQYF.

This chain connects TRBV14 to TRBJ2-5; a weak D match, TRBD2 (5 bases). The V gene lost 1 base and the J gene lost 2 bases, with 14 bases spanning the gap. The CDR3 consists of 16 residues. Germline CDR1 SGHDN, CDR2 FVKESK. The CDR3, as DNA: TGTGCCAGCAGCCAAGTTTCGTCTAGCCCTCAAGAGACCCAGTACTTC. This translates into CASSQVSSSPQETQYF.

This clonotype was observed a handful of times. This rearrangement joins TRBV12-3 or TRBV12-4 to TRBJ2-1; D is possibly TRBD2 (6 bases). With 6 bases removed from V and 0 bases from J, the gap between germline ends came to 24 bases. The CDR3 length is 19 residues. CDR3 in amino acids: CASSSLTAEGRVSYNEQFF. CDR3 coding DNA: TGTGCCAGCAGCTCACTAACAGCGGAGGGACGCGTCTCCTACAATGAGCAGTTCTTC.

The genes are TRBV20-1 and TRBJ2-5; 10 bases fit TRBD2. Losses at the gene ends were 2 bases for V and 2 bases for J; bases not matched to a gene: 5. The CDR3 is made up of 15 amino acids. The germline V gene has CDR1 DFQATT and CDR2 SNEGSKA (reference sequence). CDR3: CSARLAGVGQETQYF. CDR3 in DNA: TGCAGTGCTAGACTAGCGGGAGTGGGACAAGAGACCCAGTACTTC.

V and J are TRBV6-5 and TRBJ2-3; D is uncertain. This CDR3 is built from 11 residues. Germline CDR1 and CDR2: MNHEY and SVGAGI. V lost 7 bases, J lost 5 bases, and 7 bases lay in between. CDR3 loop: CASNLGDTQYF. The CDR3 DNA follows: TGTGCCAGCAACCTAGGAGATACGCAGTATTTT.